The sequence of this T cell receptor beta chain was determined in a study of Ad26.COV2.S vaccination and SARS-CoV-2 variants. The wider study: As a participant in COV1001, the donor was in the Ad26.COV2.S trial arm. Participants got Ad26.COV2.S intramuscularly, once or twice 56 days apart. General study points: Substantial breadth was reportedly displayed by spike-specific CD8+ and CD4+ T cell responses after vaccination. Those who received vaccine or placebo ended up with similar non-spike TCR breadth.

Regarding treatment: roughly 20 received Ad26.COV2.S at low or high dose, single or two shots; 5 received placebo; per-sample allocation not given. Sampling happened 63 days after the first vaccine or placebo injection. Sequencing used immunoSEQ multiplex PCR; TCRdb keeps in-frame clones, though not all of them. The repertoire holds roughly 240,000 clones, with around 89% as singletons. Germline V lookup: CDR1 MNHNS, CDR2 SASEGT. The CDR3 runs 15 residues. V was clipped by 2 bases and J by 3 bases, with 14 bases between them. This clone was counted a single time. Its antigen is still unknown. The starting material was peripheral blood, obtained in a trial of Ad26.COV2.S vaccine versus placebo. This chain joins TRBV6-1 and TRBJ2-7; D might be TRBD1 (6 bases). This receptor was identified in a person aged 18-65 years who received the Ad26.COV2.S COVID-19 vaccine or a placebo. The CDR3 nucleotides are TGTGCCAGCAGTGAATCGGCACAGGGACGCTACGAGCAGTACTTC. As protein: CASSESAQGRYEQYF.